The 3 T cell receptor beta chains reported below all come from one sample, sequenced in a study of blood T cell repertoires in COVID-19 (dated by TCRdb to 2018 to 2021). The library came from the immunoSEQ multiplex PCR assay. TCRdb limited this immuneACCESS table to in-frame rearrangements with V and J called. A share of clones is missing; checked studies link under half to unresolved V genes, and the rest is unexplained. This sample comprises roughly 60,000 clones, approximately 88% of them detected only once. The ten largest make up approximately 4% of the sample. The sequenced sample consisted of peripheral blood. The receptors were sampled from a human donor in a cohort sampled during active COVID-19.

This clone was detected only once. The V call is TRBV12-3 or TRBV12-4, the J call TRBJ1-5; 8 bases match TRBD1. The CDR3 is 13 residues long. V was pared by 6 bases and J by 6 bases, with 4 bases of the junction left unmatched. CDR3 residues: CASSGQGAQPQHF. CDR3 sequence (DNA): TGTGCCAGCAGCGGTCAGGGGGCTCAGCCCCAGCATTTT.

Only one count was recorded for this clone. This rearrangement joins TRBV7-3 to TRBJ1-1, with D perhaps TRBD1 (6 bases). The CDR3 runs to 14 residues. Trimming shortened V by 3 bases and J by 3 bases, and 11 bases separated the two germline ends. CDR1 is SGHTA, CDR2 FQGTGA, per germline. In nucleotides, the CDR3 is TGTGCCAGCAGCTTGGGAGGGGGATACACTGAAGCTTTCTTT. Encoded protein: CASSLGGGYTEAFF.

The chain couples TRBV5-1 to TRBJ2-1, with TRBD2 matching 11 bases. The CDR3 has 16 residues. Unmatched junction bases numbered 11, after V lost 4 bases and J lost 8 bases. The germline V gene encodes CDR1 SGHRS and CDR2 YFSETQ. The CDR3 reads CASSPATSGRRDEQFF. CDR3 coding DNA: TGCGCCAGCAGCCCCGCCACTAGCGGGAGACGCGATGAGCAGTTCTTC.